The following is a TCR beta chain sequence with its context. This sample was taken from a study of blood T cell repertoires in COVID-19. Data came from immunoSEQ multiplex PCR; TCRdb stores just in-frame clones and leaves some out. The sample carries about 220,000 clones, 80% to 90% recorded once. This CDR3 region has 12 residues. The germline V gene encodes CDR1 SQVTM and CDR2 ANQGSEA. V lost 2 bases and J lost 7, with 11 bases in between. Sequences were obtained from peripheral blood. The receptor was isolated from an older woman who had recovered from COVID-19. V and J are TRBV29-1 and TRBJ1-2; a possible D gene is TRBD1 (5 bases). CDR3 region: CSVERGRGGYTF. The DNA for the CDR3 is TGCAGCGTTGAACGGGGGAGGGGTGGCTACACCTTC.